This T cell receptor beta chain was captured by sequencing in a study of Graves' ophthalmopathy and Graves' hyperthyroidism. Researchers took RNA transcripts and amplified TCR beta CDR3 regions from them. Amplification began with first-round RT-PCR using HTBI primers, then second-round multiplex PCR was performed. Via MiXCR, TCRdb re-called the multiplex PCR reads, giving one row per CDR3 protein. The sample consists of approximately 160,000 distinct CDR3 sequences, roughly two fifths of them appearing once. The trim removed 11 bases at V and 6 bases at J, leaving 10 bases unmatched. Germline assignment: CDR1 SGHAT and CDR2 FQNNGV. This CDR3 spans 13 amino acids. The study's findings and limits: With a specificity of about 73% and a sensitivity of 60% to 71%, the model predicted ophthalmopathy progression.

This clonotype appeared a few times. Its antigen is unknown. The sample comprised peripheral blood. The rearrangement links TRBV11-2 to TRBJ2-7; 10 positions match TRBD2. This receptor was obtained from a man aged 25-45 years with Graves' ophthalmopathy. The CDR3 bases are TGTGCCGGGACCGGGACTAGCGAAAGCGAGCAGTACTTC. This encodes CAGTGTSESEQYF.